This T cell receptor (beta chain) was recorded in a study of control samples from healthy donors and cancer patients. V lost 5 bases and J lost 8; bases outside the gene matches: 10. The CDR3 is 15 residues long. Germline CDR1 SGHNT, CDR2 YYREEE (reference sequence). This table comes from immunoSEQ multiplex PCR, and its TCRdb copy is limited to in-frame clones, with some not included. The sample carries about 80,000 clones, about 90% recorded once. The receptor comes from a man in his fifties in good health. This rearrangement joins TRBV5-4 to TRBJ2-1; TRBD1 agrees at 10 bases. Sample: blood. CDR3 protein: CASSSGQGKAYEQFF. CDR3 coding DNA: TGTGCCAGCAGTTCGGGACAGGGGAAAGCCTATGAGCAGTTCTTC.